This entry features one T cell receptor beta chain sequence. Other DNA sequences in this sample translate to the same CDR3. TCRdb's copy holds only in-frame clones and misses some; the assay was immunoSEQ multiplex PCR. Here the sample spans about 680,000 clones, approximately 75% being singletons. These data belong to a study of shared clonotypes between healthy human individuals. The sample taken for sequencing was memory CD4+ T cells sorted from blood. Stated subset: CD45RA-negative fraction. This receptor was identified in a woman younger than 45 in good health.

Here the CDR3 reads CASSLASSSTDTQYF. CDR3 coding DNA: TGCGCCAGCAGCTTGGCTTCCTCCTCAACAGATACGCAGTATTTT. The chain links TRBV5-1 to TRBJ2-3; no clear D gene. CDR3 size: 15 residues. Trimming left V 0 bases short and J 3 bases short, with 11 bases between. CDR1 and CDR2 (germline): SGHRS, YFSETQ.